This record looks at one TCR beta chain sequence and its context. Participants were placed into cohorts based on the clinical history they reported. The repertoire was sequenced with immunoSEQ multiplex PCR; TCRdb's copy has only in-frame clones and lacks some. The sample contains some 290,000 clones, roughly 90% of which appear only once. This sample is drawn from a study of blood T cell repertoires in COVID-19. The V segment lost 4 bases and the J segment 1 base; nucleotides outside the gene matches: 2. This CDR3 spans 16 amino acids. Looked up from germline, CDR1 is SGHKS and CDR2 is YYEKEE (reference sequence).

This chain joins TRBV5-5 and TRBJ2-1; 13 bases agree with TRBD2. The receptor was isolated from a woman in her twenties or thirties who had been exposed to COVID-19. Sequenced: PBMCs or T cells enriched from blood (not recorded which). The CDR3 spells CASSPGLAGSYNEQFF. The DNA for the CDR3 is TGTGCCAGCAGCCCGGGACTAGCGGGGTCCTACAATGAGCAGTTCTTC.